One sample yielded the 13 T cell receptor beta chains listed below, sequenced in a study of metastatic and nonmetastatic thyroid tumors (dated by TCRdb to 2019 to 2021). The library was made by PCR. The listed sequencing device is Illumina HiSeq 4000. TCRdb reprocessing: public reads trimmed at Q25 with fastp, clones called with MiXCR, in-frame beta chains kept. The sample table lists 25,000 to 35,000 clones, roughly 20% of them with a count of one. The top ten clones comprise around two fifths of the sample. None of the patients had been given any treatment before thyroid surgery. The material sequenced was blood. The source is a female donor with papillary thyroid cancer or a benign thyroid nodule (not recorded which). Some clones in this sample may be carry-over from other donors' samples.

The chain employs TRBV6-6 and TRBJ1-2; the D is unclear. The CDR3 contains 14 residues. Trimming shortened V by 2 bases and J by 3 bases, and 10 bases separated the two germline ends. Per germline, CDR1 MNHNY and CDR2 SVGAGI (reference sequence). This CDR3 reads CASSYAEDYYGYTF. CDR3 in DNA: TGTGCCAGCAGTTACGCCGAGGATTACTATGGCTACACCTTC.

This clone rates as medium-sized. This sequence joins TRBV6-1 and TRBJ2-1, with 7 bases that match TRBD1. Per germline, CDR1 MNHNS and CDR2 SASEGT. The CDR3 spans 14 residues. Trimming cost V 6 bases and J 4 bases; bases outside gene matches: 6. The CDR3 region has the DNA TGTGCCAGCAGATTCCCGGGACAGTACAATGAGCAGTTCTTC. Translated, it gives CASRFPGQYNEQFF.

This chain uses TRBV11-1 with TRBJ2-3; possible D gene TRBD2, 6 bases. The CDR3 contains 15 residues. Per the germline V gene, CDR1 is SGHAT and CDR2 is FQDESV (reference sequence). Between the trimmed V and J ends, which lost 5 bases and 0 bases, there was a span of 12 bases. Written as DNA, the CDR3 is TGTGCCAGCAGCCGGGAGTTTACTAGCACAGATACGCAGTATTTT. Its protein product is CASSREFTSTDTQYF.

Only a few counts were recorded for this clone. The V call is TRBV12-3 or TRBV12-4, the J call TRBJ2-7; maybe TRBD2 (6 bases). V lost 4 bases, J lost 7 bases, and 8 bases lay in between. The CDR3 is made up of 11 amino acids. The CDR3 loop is CASSSGGEQYF. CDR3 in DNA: TGTGCCAGCAGTTCCGGGGGTGAGCAGTACTTC.

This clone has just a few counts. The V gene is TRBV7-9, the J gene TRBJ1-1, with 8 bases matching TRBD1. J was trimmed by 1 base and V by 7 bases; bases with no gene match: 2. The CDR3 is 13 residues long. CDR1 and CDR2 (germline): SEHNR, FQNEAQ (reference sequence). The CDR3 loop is CASTQGGNTEAFF. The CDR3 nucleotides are TGTGCCAGCACACAGGGGGGGAACACTGAAGCTTTCTTT. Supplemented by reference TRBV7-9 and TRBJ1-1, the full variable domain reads DTGVSQNPRHKITKRGQNVTFRCDPISEHNRLYWYRQTLGQGPEFLTYFQNEAQLEKSRLLSDRFSAERPKGSFSTLEIQRTEQGDSAMYLCASTQGGNTEAFFGQGTRLTVV.

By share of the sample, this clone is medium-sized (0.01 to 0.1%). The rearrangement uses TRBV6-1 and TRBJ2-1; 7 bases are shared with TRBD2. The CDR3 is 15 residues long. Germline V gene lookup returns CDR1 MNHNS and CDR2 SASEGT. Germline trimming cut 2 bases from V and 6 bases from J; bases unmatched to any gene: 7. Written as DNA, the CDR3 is TGTGCCAGCAGTGAAAGGGGAGGGTCCGGCAATGAGCAGTTCTTC. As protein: CASSERGGSGNEQFF.

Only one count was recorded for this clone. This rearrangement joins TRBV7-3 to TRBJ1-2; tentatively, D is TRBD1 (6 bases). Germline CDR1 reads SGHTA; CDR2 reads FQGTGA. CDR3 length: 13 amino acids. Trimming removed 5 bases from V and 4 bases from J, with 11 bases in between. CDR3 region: CASSTGQFYGYTF. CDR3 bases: TGTGCCAGCAGCACCGGACAGTTCTATGGCTACACCTTC.

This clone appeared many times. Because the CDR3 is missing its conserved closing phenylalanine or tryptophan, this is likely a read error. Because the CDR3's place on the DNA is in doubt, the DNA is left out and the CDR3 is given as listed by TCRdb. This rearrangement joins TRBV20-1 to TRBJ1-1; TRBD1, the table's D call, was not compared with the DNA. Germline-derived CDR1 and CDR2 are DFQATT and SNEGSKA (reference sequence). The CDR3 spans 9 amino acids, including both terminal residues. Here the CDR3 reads CSAQRYQGV.

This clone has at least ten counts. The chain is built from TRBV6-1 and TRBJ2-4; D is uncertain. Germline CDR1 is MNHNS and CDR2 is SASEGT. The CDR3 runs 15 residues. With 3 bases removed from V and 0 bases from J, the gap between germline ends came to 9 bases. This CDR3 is CASSDSDGAKNIQYF. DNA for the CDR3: TGTGCCAGCAGTGATTCGGACGGAGCCAAAAACATTCAGTACTTC.

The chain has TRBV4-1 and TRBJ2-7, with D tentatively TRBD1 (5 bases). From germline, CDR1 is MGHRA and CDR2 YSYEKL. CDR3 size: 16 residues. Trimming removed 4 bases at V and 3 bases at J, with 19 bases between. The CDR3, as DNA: TGCGCCAGCAGCCCCGAAGGGGTTGGGGCTCACTACGAGCAGTACTTC. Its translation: CASSPEGVGAHYEQYF.

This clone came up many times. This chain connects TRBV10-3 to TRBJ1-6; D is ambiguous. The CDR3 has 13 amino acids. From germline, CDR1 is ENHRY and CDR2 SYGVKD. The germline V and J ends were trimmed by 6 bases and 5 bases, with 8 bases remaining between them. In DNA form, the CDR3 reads TGTGCCATCAGGGCAGAAAATAATTCACCCCTCCACTTT. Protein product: CAIRAENNSPLHF.

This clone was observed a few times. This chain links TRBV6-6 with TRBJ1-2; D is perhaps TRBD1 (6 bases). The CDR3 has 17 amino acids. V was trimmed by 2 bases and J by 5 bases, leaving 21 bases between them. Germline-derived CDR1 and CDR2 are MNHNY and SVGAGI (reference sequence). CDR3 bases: TGTGCCAGCAGTTACCCACATGGACAGACTTCGGGGTATGGCTACACCTTC. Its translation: CASSYPHGQTSGYGYTF.

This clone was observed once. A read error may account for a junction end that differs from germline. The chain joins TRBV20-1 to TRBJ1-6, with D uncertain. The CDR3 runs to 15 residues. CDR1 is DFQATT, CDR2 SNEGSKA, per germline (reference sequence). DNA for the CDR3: TGCAGTGCTAGAGATATGGGTCTCGGTAATTCACCAGTCGACTTT. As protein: CSARDMGLGNSPVDF.